This TCR beta chain came from a study of shared clonotypes between healthy human individuals. Comments on this clone: No antigen is known for it.

The repertoire was sequenced with immunoSEQ multiplex PCR; TCRdb's copy has only in-frame clones and lacks some. Of 850,000 to 1,200,000 clones in the sample, approximately 76% were seen once. Germline V gene data show CDR1 as SGHTA and CDR2 as FQGTGA. This CDR3 contains 15 residues. V was pared by 4 bases and J by 4 bases, with 14 bases between. Notes on the study in general: Naive CD4 clonotypes were shared across a handful of donors at around 5.4%.

This chain links TRBV7-3 with TRBJ1-3; D is unresolved. The source is a man younger than 35 in good health. The specimen was memory CD4+ T cells sorted from blood. Subset: CD45RA-negative fraction. For the CDR3, the DNA is TGTGCCAGCAGCTCAGGACGGGAAATGGGAAACACCATATATTTT. This encodes CASSSGREMGNTIYF.